This entry features one T cell receptor (beta chain) sequence. Its antigen remains unknown. Using immunoSEQ multiplex PCR, the repertoire was profiled, and TCRdb retains in-frame clones only, with some absent. This sample carries fewer than 300,000 clones, 85% to 95% of them seen once, and the ten largest clones take less than 0.65%. The germline CDR1 and CDR2 sequences are MDHEN and SYDVKM. The CDR3 consists of 16 residues. J was trimmed by 1 base and V by 6 bases; bases with no gene match: 11. The sample belongs to a study of T cell responses to AZD1222 COVID-19 vaccine. Overall study results and limits: Reportedly, nearly half the spike-specific TCRs target unmutated variant regions. Clonal diversity was possibly underestimated, and the donors were mostly white British, with more females.

J is TRBJ2-5 and V is TRBV28, with 7 bases aligning to TRBD2. Sequencing used peripheral blood, obtained on day 0 of AZD1222 vaccination. This clonotype was obtained from an adult in good health. The DNA of the CDR3 is TGTGCCAGCAGGCTGGACGTACGGGGGGTCCAAGAGACCCAGTACTTC. Translation gives CASRLDVRGVQETQYF.